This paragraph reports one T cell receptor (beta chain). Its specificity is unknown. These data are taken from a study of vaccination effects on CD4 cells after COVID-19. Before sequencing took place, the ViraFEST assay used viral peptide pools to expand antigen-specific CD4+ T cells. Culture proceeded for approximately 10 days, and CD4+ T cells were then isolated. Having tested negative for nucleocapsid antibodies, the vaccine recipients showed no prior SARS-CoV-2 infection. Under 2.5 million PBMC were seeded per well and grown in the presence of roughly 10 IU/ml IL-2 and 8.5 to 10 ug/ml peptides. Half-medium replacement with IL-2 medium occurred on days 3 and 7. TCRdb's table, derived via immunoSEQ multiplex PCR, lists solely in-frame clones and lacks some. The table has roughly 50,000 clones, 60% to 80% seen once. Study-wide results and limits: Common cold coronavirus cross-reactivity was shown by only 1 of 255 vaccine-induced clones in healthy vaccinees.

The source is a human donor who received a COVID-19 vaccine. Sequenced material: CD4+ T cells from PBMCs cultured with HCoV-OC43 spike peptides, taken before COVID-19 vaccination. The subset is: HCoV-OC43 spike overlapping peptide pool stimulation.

CDR3 protein: CSARVGNTQYF. The CDR3 DNA follows: TGCAGTGCTAGAGTTGGGAATACGCAGTATTTT. V and J are TRBV20-1 and TRBJ2-3; D not certain. From germline, CDR1 is DFQATT and CDR2 SNEGSKA (reference sequence). The CDR3 runs 11 residues. Trimming left V 1 base short and J 7 bases short, with 6 bases between.